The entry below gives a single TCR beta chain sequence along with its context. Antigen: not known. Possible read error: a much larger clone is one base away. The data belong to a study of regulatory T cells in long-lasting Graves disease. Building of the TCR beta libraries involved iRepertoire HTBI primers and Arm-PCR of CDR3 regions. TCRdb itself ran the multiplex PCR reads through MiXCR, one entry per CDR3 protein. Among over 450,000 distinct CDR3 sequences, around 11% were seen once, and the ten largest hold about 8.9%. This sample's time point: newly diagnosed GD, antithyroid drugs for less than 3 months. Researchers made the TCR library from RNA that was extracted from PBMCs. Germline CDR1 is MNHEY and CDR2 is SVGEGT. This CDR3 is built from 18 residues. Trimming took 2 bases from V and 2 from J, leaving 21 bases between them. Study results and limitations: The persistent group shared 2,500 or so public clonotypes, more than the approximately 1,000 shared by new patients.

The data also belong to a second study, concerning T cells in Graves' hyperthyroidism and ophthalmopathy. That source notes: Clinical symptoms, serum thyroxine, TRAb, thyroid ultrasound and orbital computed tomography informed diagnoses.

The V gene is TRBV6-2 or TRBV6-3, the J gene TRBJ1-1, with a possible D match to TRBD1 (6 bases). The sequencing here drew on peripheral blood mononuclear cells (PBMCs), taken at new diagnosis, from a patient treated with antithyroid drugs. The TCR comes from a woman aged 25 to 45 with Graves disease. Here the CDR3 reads CASSYPGQTFSPNTEAFF. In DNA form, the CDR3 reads TGTGCCAGCAGTTACCCTGGACAGACTTTCTCCCCAAACACTGAAGCTTTCTTT.